This T cell receptor (beta chain) was recorded in a study of T cells in Graves' hyperthyroidism and ophthalmopathy (dated by TCRdb to the late 2010s). Notes on the research overall: Peripheral blood samples were taken at the time of initial diagnosis, prior to any treatment. To identify distinguishing TCR V-J signatures, a discovery cohort of around 98 patients was used, comprising 40 to 45 with Graves' ophthalmopathy and around 60 with stable Graves' hyperthyroidism. Whether ophthalmopathy could be predicted prospectively was tested in an independent validation cohort made up of about 18 hyperthyroidism patients plus 17 patients who later progressed to ophthalmopathy. The roughly 99 discovery patients were divided at random into training and test sets in a 7:3 ratio. In roughly six Graves' hyperthyroidism patients, the study also compared T-cell repertoires from thyroid tissue with T-cell repertoires from blood. After sampling, hyperthyroidism patients received methimazole starting at 30 mg daily, and ophthalmopathy patients received high-dose intravenous methylprednisolone. The paper describes TCR Vbeta CDR3 sequencing of 130 to 150 peripheral blood samples, made up of roughly 45 ophthalmopathy patients, around 78 hyperthyroidism patients and 17 progressor patients. What the work shows at the level of the full study, not this receptor alone: No statistical method was used to set the sample size in advance, and investigators knew the group allocation. Most expanded thyroid clonotypes (frequency above 0.001) were also detected in blood, suggesting blood repertoires may reflect thyroid immune responses. A 13 V-J signature model separated ophthalmopathy from stable hyperthyroidism, with around 88% sensitivity and about 81% specificity in cross-validation and 80%/75% in testing. In validation, the model predicted progression to ophthalmopathy with 55% to 71% sensitivity and around 72% specificity, a median of about six months before onset.

This clonotype has a count of ten or more. Its recognized antigen is unknown. The record has no base qualities; no much larger clone is one base away. Germline trimming: 7 bases from V, 6 bases from J; junction bases outside gene matches: 9. The CDR3 has 14 amino acids, counting the end cysteine and phenylalanine. Only the CDR3 portion is preserved as DNA: 42 bases, with reading frame beginning at the first base. The germline V gene provides CDR1 MNHEY and CDR2 SVGEGT. TCR beta CDR3 regions were amplified from RNA transcripts. The first round of RT-PCR for the TCR CDR3 was performed with the HTBI primer set and the Qiagen OneStep RT-PCR kit. The libraries were constructed in a second round of multiplex PCR and then size-selected and purified. Paired-end sequencing of the libraries was performed with 100 bp reads on an Illumina HiSeq2000. In the authors' own workflow: Raw data were processed with SOAPnuke, discarding reads with adapters, uncalled bases, mean Phred below 15, or no exact constant-primer or identifier match. COPE v1.2.5 was used to merge high-quality paired reads, and clonotypes were defined as unique nucleotide sequences. MiTCR v1.1 was used to align clonotypes to the IMGT TRBV, TRBD and TRBJ reference segments. Only V-J combinations with frequency above 0.0001, covering 99% to 99.2% of repertoires, were analysed. A TCS score was defined as the ratio of F50 (clonal expansion) to E x V (chaos), with BLOSUM62-based TCRdist applied between CDR3 peptides within each V-J. Welch's t-statistics and random forest reduced 514 V-J features to some 14, which were used in a naive Bayes classifier (R e1071). TCRdb trimmed public reads at Q25 via fastp, called clones via MiXCR and kept in-frame beta chains. Under each unique CDR3 protein, matching rows form one entry showing the most common genes and DNA. V and J calls and clone size were set by TCRdb, not the authors. The sample table contains hundreds of thousands of distinct CDR3 sequences; only one count was recorded for 13% of them. Of the sample, 9.2% is held by the ten largest clones.

Stable Graves' hyperthyroidism was defined as no progression to ophthalmopathy during 18 months of follow-up. Hyperthyroidism patients were aged 18 to 65 years and newly diagnosed, with disease duration of less than 2 months. Any patient with an uncontrolled infection, another autoimmune disease, pregnancy or lactation was excluded. Diagnoses were based on clinical symptoms, serum thyroxine and TRAb, thyroid ultrasound and orbital computed tomography. PBMCs were separated from 8 to 10 ml of fresh peripheral blood using Ficoll-Paque density gradient centrifugation. Total RNA was extracted using Trizol reagent, and RNA quality was assessed on an Agilent 2100 Bioanalyzer.

The rearranged segments are TRBV6-2 or TRBV6-3 and TRBJ2-1; 7 of the junction bases match TRBD2. The TCR sequence derives from a woman younger than 30 with Graves' hyperthyroidism. Sequenced material: blood. In nucleotide form, the sequence is TGTGCCAGCACAAACGGGGAGGGCGGCAATGAGCAGTTCTTC. Translation gives CASTNGEGGNEQFF.